This note documents a single TCR beta chain sequence. It lacks a known antigen. Per-base quality was not reported, and no clone a single base away is much larger than it. CDR1 and CDR2, looked up from the germline V gene (reference sequence), are LNHDA and SQIVND. Compared with germline, V lacks 5 bases and J lacks 7 bases; bases without a gene match: 7. Reading from cysteine to phenylalanine, the CDR3 counts 15 amino acids. Here the CDR3 DNA is all that survives: 45 bases in frame from base 1. This sample is drawn from a study of blood T cells in healthy people across ages (dated by TCRdb to 2014 to 2015). About the full investigation: In model experiments, template switching captured roughly one uniquely barcoded TCR beta cDNA molecule for every two T cells. To track age-related changes in TCR beta repertoire diversity, the study relied on deep sequencing normalized with unique cDNA molecular identifiers. Donors were grouped into four age groups: young (average roughly 16 years), middle-aged (39), aged (about 59) and long-lived (around 80). To avoid experimental bias, donors of different ages were spread randomly across the sequencing lanes. The study analyzed two additional independent replicas of 1 million unique cDNA reads from the same blood draw for two donors, one aged 18 to 29 and one aged 80 or older.

The roughly 39 donors, aged about 6 to 95 years, were systemically healthy Caucasian individuals from Russia. Ten milliliters of peripheral blood were drawn from each donor into EDTA-treated Vacutainer tubes. Ficoll-Paque density-gradient centrifugation was used to isolate PBMCs, with at least 6 million obtained per sample. Total RNA was extracted from PBMCs with Trizol reagent, with at least 6 micrograms obtained per sample. For every donor, flow cytometry on a PBMC aliquot measured the percentage of naive CD45RAhigh/CD27high T cells. General conclusions and limits of the study: Compared with the aged group, more naive CD4+ T cells, fewer expanded clones and increased TCR diversity were shown by the long-lived group, suggesting age selection. The CMV infection status of donors was not known, potentially confounding age-related changes in expanded clonotypes. Total diversity estimates from one million sequenced T cells were considered lower bounds and underestimates. As age increased, observed TCR beta diversity per million T cells dropped in a roughly linear way, and a significant reduction was already evident by age about 40. Because profiling used bulk unsorted PBMCs, naive and antigen-experienced compartments could not be compared conclusively. There was a strong correlation between observed TCR beta diversity and the percentage of naive T cells measured by flow cytometry.

Libraries were prepared through 5' RACE. TCRdb lists the instrument as Illumina HiSeq 2500. A second about 6 to 11 cycle PCR used a sample-barcoded 5' primer and a J-beta primer mix. A template-switch 5' adaptor carrying 12 random nucleotides introduced a unique molecular identifier onto each TCR beta cDNA molecule. Each sample yielded at least 3 million CDR3-containing paired-end reads. First-strand cDNA was synthesized from all RNA with the Mint cDNA synthesis kit, primed by a TRBC-specific oligonucleotide. All cDNA was treated with uracil-DNA glycosylase and then went through a first 18-cycle PCR with the universal primers M1SS and BC2_uni_R. The original methods were these. Normalization of each sample was performed by random selection of 1 million high-quality reads, each carrying a distinct molecular identifier. Instead of being binned into consensus sequences, reads that shared molecular identifiers were thrown out. MiTCR, set to a Q25 quality threshold and the strictest error-elimination algorithm, was used for CDR3 identification, clonotype clustering and error correction. Lower-bound total TCR beta diversity was estimated with a nonparametric unseen species model using Euler transformation. The raw public data were reprocessed by TCRdb itself: fastp quality trimming at Q25, MiXCR clonotype calling, in-frame beta chains only. One record per CDR3 amino acid sequence lists the most common genes and DNA. These V and J calls are TCRdb output, not the study's own analysis. In this sample the table shows about 1.1 million distinct CDR3 sequences, roughly two fifths of which occur a single time. In total, the top ten clones hold roughly 14% of the sample.

This clonotype originated in a man aged 18 to 30 in good health. The specimen was blood. The chain is encoded by TRBV19 joined to TRBJ1-6; 8 central nucleotides agree with TRBD1. The DNA reads as follows: TGTGCCAGTAGTCCCAAGACAGGGGAAAATTCACCCCTCCACTTT. Its translation is CASSPKTGENSPLHF.